Listed below are T cell receptor beta chains from one sample, sequenced in a study of cytomegalovirus exposure and HLA in healthy donors. Data came from immunoSEQ multiplex PCR; TCRdb stores just in-frame clones and leaves some out. The table shows approximately 260,000 clones, with around 87% occurring only once. Sequenced input: PBMCs. These TCRs come from a woman aged 30 to 39 in good health and CMV-seropositive. The CDR3 runs from the conserved cysteine through the conserved F or W. A D gene is named only where the DNA matches it firmly. Not all rows give a size; the values are once, few, many and, for expanded clones, a class.

cdr3_aa	cdr3_nt	clone_size	cdr3_length	d_call	v_call	j_call
CASSFSPQGASYEQYF	TGCGCCAGCAGCTTCTCCCCTCAGGGGGCGTCCTACGAGCAGTACTTC	.	16	TRBD1	TRBV5-1	TRBJ2-7
CASSILASGNYEQYF	TGTGCCAGTAGTATTTTGGCTAGCGGAAACTACGAGCAGTACTTC	.	15	TRBD2	TRBV19	TRBJ2-7
CASSPSTGTYEQYF	TGTGCCAGCTCACCATCGACAGGGACCTACGAGCAGTACTTC	once	14	TRBD1	TRBV18	TRBJ2-7
CASSQSSESYEQYF	TGCGCCAGCAGCCAATCTAGTGAATCCTACGAGCAGTACTTC	once	14	.	TRBV4-1	TRBJ2-7
CASSPRTTSGPYEQYF	TGCGCCAGCAGCCCTCGGACGACTAGCGGCCCCTACGAGCAGTACTTC	.	16	TRBD2	TRBV5-1	TRBJ2-7
CAWSRLRTSGYTGELFF	TGTGCCTGGAGCCGATTGCGGACTAGCGGGTACACCGGGGAGCTGTTTTTT	.	17	TRBD2	TRBV30	TRBJ2-2
CASSLFQGLDNEQFF	TGTGCCAGCAGCTTATTCCAGGGATTGGACAATGAGCAGTTCTTC	once	15	.	TRBV11-3	TRBJ2-1
CAISESTGGIREQYF	TGTGCCATCAGTGAGTCGACAGGAGGCATAAGGGAGCAGTACTTC	.	15	.	TRBV10-3	TRBJ2-7
CAVGQGMNTEAFF	TGCGCCGTTGGCCAGGGGATGAACACTGAAGCTTTCTTT	.	13	.	TRBV4-1	TRBJ1-1
CASSLAGGYGYTF	TGTGCCAGCAGCTTGGCCGGGGGCTATGGCTACACCTTC	.	13	.	TRBV5-6	TRBJ1-2
CASSFGTGYNEQFF	TGTGCCAGCAGTTTCGGGACAGGATACAATGAGCAGTTCTTC	.	14	TRBD1	TRBV27	TRBJ2-1
CASSFSGGTGELFF	TGTGCCAGCAGCTTTTCCGGCGGGACCGGGGAGCTGTTTTTT	.	14	.	TRBV7-9	TRBJ2-2
CASSFPPRELFYEQYF	TGTGCCAGCAGTTTTCCCCCGCGGGAACTGTTCTACGAGCAGTACTTC	.	16	.	TRBV27	TRBJ2-7
CASTRQGEAFF	TGTGCCAGCACCCGACAGGGCGAAGCTTTCTTT	.	11	TRBD1	TRBV6-5	TRBJ1-1
CASSPSGRAAEQYF	TGCGCCAGCAGCCCTAGCGGGAGGGCTGCCGAGCAGTACTTC	.	14	TRBD2	TRBV4-1	TRBJ2-7
CASSLAGTSGSLINEQFF	TGTGCCAGCAGCTTGGCGGGGACTAGCGGGAGTCTCATCAATGAGCAGTTCTTC	.	18	TRBD2	TRBV5-6	TRBJ2-1
CAWSVTGGRETQYF	TGTGCCTGGAGTGTGACGGGTGGGAGAGAGACCCAGTACTTC	.	14	.	TRBV30	TRBJ2-5
CASSGGAGGGYEQYF	TGTGCCAGCAGCGGGGGGGCGGGAGGAGGCTACGAGCAGTACTTC	.	15	TRBD2	TRBV5-4	TRBJ2-7
CASRAAGRTTYEQYF	TGTGCCAGCAGAGCGGCCGGACGTACGACCTACGAGCAGTACTTC	.	15	.	TRBV6-5	TRBJ2-7
CASSQIQGAVGYTF	TGCGCCAGCAGCCAAATACAGGGGGCGGTTGGCTACACCTTC	.	14	TRBD1	TRBV5-1	TRBJ1-2
CASSPVDREYSNQPQHF	TGTGCCAGCAGTCCCGTAGACAGGGAATATAGCAATCAGCCCCAGCATTTT	.	17	TRBD1	TRBV28	TRBJ1-5
CASSLLAGGPNEQFF	TGCGCCAGCAGCTTGCTAGCGGGAGGGCCTAATGAGCAGTTCTTC	.	15	TRBD2	TRBV5-1	TRBJ2-1
CASSRGQGSNQPQHF	TGTGCCAGCAGTCGAGGACAGGGCAGCAATCAGCCCCAGCATTTT	.	15	TRBD1	TRBV7-9	TRBJ1-5
CASSRTTGANVLTF	TGTGCCAGCAGCAGGACTACTGGGGCCAACGTCCTGACTTTC	.	14	.	TRBV7-9	TRBJ2-6
CASSWDREADEQYF	TGTGCCAGCAGCTGGGACAGGGAGGCGGACGAGCAGTACTTC	few	14	TRBD1	TRBV11-2	TRBJ2-7
CASSVLEVPDYGYTF	TGCGCCAGCAGTGTACTTGAGGTCCCGGACTATGGCTACACCTTC	.	15	.	TRBV10-2	TRBJ1-2
CASRPGLGVREQYF	TGTGCCAGCAGGCCGGGACTGGGAGTGCGAGAGCAGTACTTC	few	14	.	TRBV6-5	TRBJ2-7
CASSWGTGGIETQYF	TGTGCCAGCAGTTGGGGGACAGGGGGCATTGAGACCCAGTACTTC	.	15	TRBD1	TRBV28	TRBJ2-5
CASSLLSSTVNEKLFF	TGCGCCAGCAGCTTGTTATCGTCTACGGTTAATGAAAAACTGTTTTTT	.	16	.	TRBV5-1	TRBJ1-4
CASGRGDRGFTF	TGTGCCAGCGGGCGGGGGGACAGGGGATTCACCTTC	.	12	TRBD1	TRBV7-9	TRBJ1-2
CASGLVAGNLIYEQYF	TGTGCTAGTGGTTTGGTAGCAGGCAACCTAATTTACGAGCAGTACTTC	.	16	.	TRBV12-5	TRBJ2-7
CASSLGGQGTYEQYF	TGTGCCAGCAGCTTAGGAGGACAGGGGACCTACGAGCAGTACTTC	.	15	TRBD1	TRBV7-8	TRBJ2-7
CASSQGERTGGNEQYF	TGTGCCAGCAGCCAAGGGGAGAGGACAGGGGGCAACGAGCAGTACTTC	.	16	TRBD1	TRBV14	TRBJ2-7
CSVVGTSGTDTQYF	TGCAGCGTTGTGGGGACTAGTGGCACAGATACGCAGTATTTT	.	14	TRBD2	TRBV29-1	TRBJ2-3
CASLYSLNTEAFF	TGTGCCAGCTTGTACAGCTTGAACACTGAAGCTTTCTTT	.	13	.	TRBV27	TRBJ1-1
CASSLGVNEKLFF	TGTGCCAGCAGCTTGGGAGTTAATGAAAAACTGTTTTTT	once	13	.	TRBV5-4	TRBJ1-4
CASSLGSTRSYNEQFF	TGCGCCAGCAGCTTGGGTTCTACCCGCTCCTACAATGAGCAGTTCTTC	.	16	.	TRBV5-1	TRBJ2-1
CASSPWGLTDTQYF	TGCGCCAGCAGCCCTTGGGGGCTCACAGATACGCAGTATTTT	.	14	.	TRBV5-1	TRBJ2-3
CASSPGYSYEQYF	TGTGCCAGCAGCCCGGGGTACTCCTACGAGCAGTACTTC	.	13	.	TRBV11-2	TRBJ2-7
CASSPRWQAYNEQFF	TGTGCCAGTAGTCCGCGGTGGCAAGCCTACAATGAGCAGTTCTTC	.	15	.	TRBV19	TRBJ2-1
CASTPRDSLNTEAFF	TGTGCCAGCACCCCTAGGGACAGTCTGAACACTGAAGCTTTCTTT	.	15	TRBD1	TRBV7-9	TRBJ1-1
CASSSPGQGVLYGYTF	TGTGCCAGCAGCTCTCCGGGACAGGGTGTCCTTTATGGCTACACCTTC	.	16	TRBD1	TRBV5-4	TRBJ1-2
CASSQRQGGVGEQFF	TGCGCCAGCAGCCAGAGACAGGGAGGAGTTGGGGAGCAGTTCTTC	.	15	.	TRBV5-1	TRBJ2-1
CASSLTNGARETQYF	TGTGCCAGCAGCTTAACCAATGGGGCACGGGAGACCCAGTACTTC	once	15	.	TRBV7-3	TRBJ2-5
CAWSVPGNQPQHF	TGTGCCTGGAGTGTACCGGGGAATCAGCCCCAGCATTTT	.	13	.	TRBV30	TRBJ1-5
CAGRDSGRGETQYF	TGTGCCGGCAGGGATAGCGGGAGGGGGGAGACCCAGTACTTC	.	14	TRBD2	TRBV2	TRBJ2-5
CASSPRTNEGAYEQYF	TGTGCCAGCAGTCCCAGGACTAATGAGGGTGCCTACGAGCAGTACTTC	.	16	.	TRBV28	TRBJ2-7
CASSFTGSGTGINYGYTF	TGCGCCAGCAGCTTCACCGGCTCCGGGACAGGGATTAACTATGGCTACACCTTC	.	18	TRBD1	TRBV5-1	TRBJ1-2
CASSLGAMNTEAFF	TGTGCCAGCAGCTTAGGGGCAATGAACACTGAAGCTTTCTTT	.	14	.	TRBV7-6	TRBJ1-1
CASSFGQHYGYTF	TGTGCCAGCAGCTTTGGACAGCACTATGGCTACACCTTC	.	13	.	TRBV7-9	TRBJ1-2
CASGEGERGETQYF	TGTGCCAGCGGCGAGGGGGAAAGGGGTGAGACCCAGTACTTC	.	14	.	TRBV2	TRBJ2-5
CASSPLAGGDEQYF	TGTGCCAGCAGCCCTTTAGCGGGAGGGGACGAGCAGTACTTC	.	14	TRBD2	TRBV7-6	TRBJ2-7